This entry features one TCR beta chain sequence. TCRdb's table, derived via immunoSEQ multiplex PCR, lists solely in-frame clones and lacks some. The table shows hundreds of thousands of clones, with 86% occurring only once. The data were taken from a study of blood T cell repertoires in COVID-19. In the study overall: PBMCs, B-cell-depleted T cells, or T cells were the source of the cDNA or gDNA that made up the material.

CDR1 is LGHNA and CDR2 is YSLEER in the germline V gene. The V segment lost 0 bases and the J segment 5 bases; nucleotides outside the gene matches: 7. The CDR3 spans 16 residues. This chain joins TRBV4-3 and TRBJ1-5, with 7 bases identical to TRBD1. The material sequenced was peripheral blood. The TCR was taken from a woman in her fifties or sixties with COVID-19, enrolled during active disease. The CDR3 reads CASSQDNDRAYQPQHF. The DNA of the CDR3 is TGCGCCAGCAGCCAAGATAACGACAGGGCCTATCAGCCCCAGCATTTT.